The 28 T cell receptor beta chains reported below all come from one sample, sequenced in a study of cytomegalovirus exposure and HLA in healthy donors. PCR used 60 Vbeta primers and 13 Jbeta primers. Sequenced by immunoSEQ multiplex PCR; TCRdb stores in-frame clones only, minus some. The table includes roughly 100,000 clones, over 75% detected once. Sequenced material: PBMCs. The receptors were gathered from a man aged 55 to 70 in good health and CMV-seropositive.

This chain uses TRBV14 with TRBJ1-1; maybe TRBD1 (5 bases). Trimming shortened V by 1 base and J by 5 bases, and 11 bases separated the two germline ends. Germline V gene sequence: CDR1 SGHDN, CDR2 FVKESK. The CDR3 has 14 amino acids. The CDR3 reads CASSQVYGGTEAFF. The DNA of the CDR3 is TGTGCCAGCAGCCAAGTTTACGGGGGGACTGAAGCTTTCTTT.

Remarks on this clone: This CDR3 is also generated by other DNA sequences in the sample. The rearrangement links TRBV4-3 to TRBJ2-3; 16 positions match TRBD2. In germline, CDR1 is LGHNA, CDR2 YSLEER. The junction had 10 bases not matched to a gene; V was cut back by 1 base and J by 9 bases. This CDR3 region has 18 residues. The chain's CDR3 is CASSQALGLAGGRATQYF. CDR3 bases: TGCGCCAGCAGCCAAGCCCTGGGACTAGCGGGGGGGCGGGCGACGCAGTATTTT.

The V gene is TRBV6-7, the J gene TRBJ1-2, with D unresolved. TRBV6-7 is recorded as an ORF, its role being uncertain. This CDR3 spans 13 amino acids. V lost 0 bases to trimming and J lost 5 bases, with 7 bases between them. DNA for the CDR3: TGTGCCAGCAGTTACTCGCAGGAATATGGCTACACCTTC. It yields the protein CASSYSQEYGYTF.

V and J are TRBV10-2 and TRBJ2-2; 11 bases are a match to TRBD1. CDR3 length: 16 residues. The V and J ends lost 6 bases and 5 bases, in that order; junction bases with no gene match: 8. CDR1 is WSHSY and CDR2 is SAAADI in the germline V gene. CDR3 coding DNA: TGCGCCAGCAGGGACCGGGACAGGGGGGCGACCGGGGAGCTGTTTTTT. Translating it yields CASRDRDRGATGELFF.

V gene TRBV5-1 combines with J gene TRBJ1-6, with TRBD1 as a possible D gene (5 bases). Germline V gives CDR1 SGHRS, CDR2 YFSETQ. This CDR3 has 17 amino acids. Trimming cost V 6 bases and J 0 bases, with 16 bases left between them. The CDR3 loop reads CASMPGPMSSYNSPLHF. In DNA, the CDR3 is TGCGCCAGCATGCCAGGGCCTATGAGCTCCTATAATTCACCCCTCCACTTT.

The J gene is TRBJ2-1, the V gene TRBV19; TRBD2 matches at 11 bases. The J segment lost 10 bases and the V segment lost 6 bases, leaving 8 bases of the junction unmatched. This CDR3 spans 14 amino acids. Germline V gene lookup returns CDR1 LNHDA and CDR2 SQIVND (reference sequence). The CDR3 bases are TGTGCCAGTAGACTTAGCGGGGGGGCCGGGGAGCAGTTCTTC. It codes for CASRLSGGAGEQFF.

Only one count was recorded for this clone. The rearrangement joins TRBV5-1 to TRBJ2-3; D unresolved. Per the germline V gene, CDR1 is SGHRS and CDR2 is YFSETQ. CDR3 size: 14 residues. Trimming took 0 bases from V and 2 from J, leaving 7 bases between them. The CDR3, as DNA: TGCGCCAGCAGCTTGGGCGGCCCCACAGATACGCAGTATTTT. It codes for CASSLGGPTDTQYF. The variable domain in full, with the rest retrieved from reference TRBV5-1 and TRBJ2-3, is KAGVTQTPRYLIKTRGQQVTLSCSPISGHRSVSWYQQTPGQGLQFLFEYFSETQRNKGNFPGRFSGRQFSNSRSEMNVSTLELGDSALYLCASSLGGPTDTQYFGPGTRLTVL.

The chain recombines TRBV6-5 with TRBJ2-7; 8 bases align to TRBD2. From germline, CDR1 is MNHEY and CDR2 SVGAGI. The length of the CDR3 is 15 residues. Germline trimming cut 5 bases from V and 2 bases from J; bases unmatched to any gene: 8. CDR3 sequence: CASSVAGGIPYEQYF. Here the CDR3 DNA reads TGTGCCAGCAGTGTGGCGGGGGGAATCCCCTACGAGCAGTACTTC.

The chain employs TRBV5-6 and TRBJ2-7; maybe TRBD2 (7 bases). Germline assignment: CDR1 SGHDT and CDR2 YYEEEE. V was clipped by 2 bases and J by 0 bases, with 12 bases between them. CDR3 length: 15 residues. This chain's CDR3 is CASSFGGRSSYEQYF. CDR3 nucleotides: TGTGCCAGCAGCTTCGGGGGGCGATCCTCCTACGAGCAGTACTTC.

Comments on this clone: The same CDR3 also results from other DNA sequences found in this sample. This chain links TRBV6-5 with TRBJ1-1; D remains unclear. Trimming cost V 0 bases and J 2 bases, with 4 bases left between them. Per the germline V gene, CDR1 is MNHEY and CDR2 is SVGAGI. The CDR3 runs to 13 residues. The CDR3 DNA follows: TGTGCCAGCAGTTACTCCCGTAACACTGAAGCTTTCTTT. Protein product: CASSYSRNTEAFF.

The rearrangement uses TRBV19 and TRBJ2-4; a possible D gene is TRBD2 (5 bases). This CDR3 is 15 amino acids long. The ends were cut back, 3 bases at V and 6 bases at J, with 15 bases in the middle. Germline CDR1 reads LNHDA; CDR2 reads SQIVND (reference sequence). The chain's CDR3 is CASSIPTREGNIQYF. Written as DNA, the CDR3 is TGTGCCAGTAGTATTCCCACCCGGGAAGGAAACATTCAGTACTTC.

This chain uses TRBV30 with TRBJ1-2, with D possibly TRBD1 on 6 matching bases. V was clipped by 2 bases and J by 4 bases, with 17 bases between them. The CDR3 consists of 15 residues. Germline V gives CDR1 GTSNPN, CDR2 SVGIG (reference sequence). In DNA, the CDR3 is TGTGCCTGGAGTAGCGCAGGGGTTGGAGTCTATGGCTACACCTTC. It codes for CAWSSAGVGVYGYTF.

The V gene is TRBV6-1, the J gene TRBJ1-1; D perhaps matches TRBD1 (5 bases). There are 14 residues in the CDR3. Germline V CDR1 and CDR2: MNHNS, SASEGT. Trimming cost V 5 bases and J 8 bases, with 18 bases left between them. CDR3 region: CASSPSGTAYEAFF. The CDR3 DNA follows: TGTGCCAGCAGTCCGTCCGGGACTGCCTACGAAGCTTTCTTT.

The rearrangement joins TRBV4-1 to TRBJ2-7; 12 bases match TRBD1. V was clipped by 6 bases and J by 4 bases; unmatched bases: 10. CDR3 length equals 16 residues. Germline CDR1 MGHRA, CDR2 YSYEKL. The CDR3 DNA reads TGCGCCAGCAGTTGGCTGGGGGACAGGGGGCAGTACGAGCAGTACTTC. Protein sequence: CASSWLGDRGQYEQYF.

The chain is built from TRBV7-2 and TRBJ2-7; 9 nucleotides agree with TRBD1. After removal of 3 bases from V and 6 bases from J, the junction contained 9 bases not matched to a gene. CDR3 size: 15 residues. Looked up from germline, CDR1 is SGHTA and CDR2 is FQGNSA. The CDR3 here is CASSFSGQGSIEQYF. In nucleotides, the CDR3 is TGTGCCAGCAGCTTTTCGGGACAGGGTAGCATCGAGCAGTACTTC.

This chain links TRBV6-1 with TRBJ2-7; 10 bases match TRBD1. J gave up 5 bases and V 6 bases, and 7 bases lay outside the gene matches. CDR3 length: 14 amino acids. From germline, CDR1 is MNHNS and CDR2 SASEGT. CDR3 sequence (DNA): TGTGCCAGCAGCCACAGGGACAGGGGCGACGAGCAGTACTTC. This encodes CASSHRDRGDEQYF.

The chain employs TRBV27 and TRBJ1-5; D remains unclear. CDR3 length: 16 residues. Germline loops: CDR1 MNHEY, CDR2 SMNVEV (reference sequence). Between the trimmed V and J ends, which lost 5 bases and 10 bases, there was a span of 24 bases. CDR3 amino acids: CASSPRGSGRPLPQHF. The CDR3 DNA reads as TGTGCCAGCAGTCCGCGTGGCTCGGGAAGACCATTACCCCAGCATTTT.

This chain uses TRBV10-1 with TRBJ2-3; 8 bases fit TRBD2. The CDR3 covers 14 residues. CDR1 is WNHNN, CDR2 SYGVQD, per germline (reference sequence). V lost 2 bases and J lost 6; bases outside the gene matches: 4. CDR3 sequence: CASSERGGSDTQYF. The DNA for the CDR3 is TGCGCCAGCAGTGAGCGGGGGGGCTCGGATACGCAGTATTTT.

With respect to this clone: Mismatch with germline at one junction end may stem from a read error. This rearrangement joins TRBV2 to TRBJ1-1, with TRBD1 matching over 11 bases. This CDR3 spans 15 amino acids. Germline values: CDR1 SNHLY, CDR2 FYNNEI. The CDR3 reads CAREAGTGGNTEALF. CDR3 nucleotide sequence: TGTGCCAGAGAGGCCGGGACAGGGGGGAACACTGAAGCTCTCTTT. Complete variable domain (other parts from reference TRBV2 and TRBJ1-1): EPEVTQTPSHQVTQMGQEVILRCVPISNHLYFYWYRQILGQKVEFLVSFYNNEISEKSEIFDDQFSVERPDGSNFTLKIRSTKLEDSAMYFCAREAGTGGNTEALFGQGTRLTVV.

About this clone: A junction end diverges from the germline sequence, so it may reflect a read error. CDR3 protein: CASSSSTNSVFLF. CDR3 coding DNA: TGTGCCAGCAGCTCCTCCACTAATTCGGTCTTTCTCTTC. The chain joins TRBV28 to TRBJ2-1; no firm D call. This CDR3 spans 13 amino acids. CDR1 and CDR2 (germline): MDHEN, SYDVKM.

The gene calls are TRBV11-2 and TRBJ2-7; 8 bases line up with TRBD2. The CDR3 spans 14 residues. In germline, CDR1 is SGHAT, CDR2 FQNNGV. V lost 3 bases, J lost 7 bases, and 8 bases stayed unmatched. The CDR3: CASSLVAGTGEQYF. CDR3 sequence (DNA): TGTGCCAGCAGCTTGGTAGCGGGGACGGGGGAGCAGTACTTC. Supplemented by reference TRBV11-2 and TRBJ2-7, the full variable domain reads EAGVAQSPRYKIIEKRQSVAFWCNPISGHATLYWYQQILGQGPKLLIQFQNNGVVDDSQLPKDRFSAERLKGVDSTLKIQPAKLEDSAVYLCASSLVAGTGEQYFGPGTRLTVT.

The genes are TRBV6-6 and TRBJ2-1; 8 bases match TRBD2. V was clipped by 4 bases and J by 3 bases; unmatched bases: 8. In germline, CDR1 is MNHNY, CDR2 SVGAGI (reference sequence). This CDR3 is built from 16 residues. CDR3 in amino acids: CASSWSSGGDYNEQFF. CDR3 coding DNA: TGTGCCAGCAGTTGGTCGAGCGGGGGAGACTACAATGAGCAGTTCTTC.

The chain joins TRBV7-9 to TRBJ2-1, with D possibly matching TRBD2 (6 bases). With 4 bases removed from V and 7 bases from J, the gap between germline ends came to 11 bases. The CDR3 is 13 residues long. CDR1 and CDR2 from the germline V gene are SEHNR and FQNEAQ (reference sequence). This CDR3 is CASSSPGVNEQFF. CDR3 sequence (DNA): TGTGCCAGCAGCTCCCCGGGGGTTAATGAGCAGTTCTTC. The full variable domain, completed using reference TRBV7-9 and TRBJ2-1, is DTGVSQNPRHKITKRGQNVTFRCDPISEHNRLYWYRQTLGQGPEFLTYFQNEAQLEKSRLLSDRFSAERPKGSFSTLEIQRTEQGDSAMYLCASSSPGVNEQFFGPGTRLTVL.

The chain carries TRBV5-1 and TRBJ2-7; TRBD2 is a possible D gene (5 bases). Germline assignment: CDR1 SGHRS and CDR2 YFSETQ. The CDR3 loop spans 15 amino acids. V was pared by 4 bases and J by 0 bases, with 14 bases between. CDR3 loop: CASSHPLGDSYEQYF. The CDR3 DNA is TGCGCCAGCAGCCACCCATTGGGAGACTCCTACGAGCAGTACTTC.

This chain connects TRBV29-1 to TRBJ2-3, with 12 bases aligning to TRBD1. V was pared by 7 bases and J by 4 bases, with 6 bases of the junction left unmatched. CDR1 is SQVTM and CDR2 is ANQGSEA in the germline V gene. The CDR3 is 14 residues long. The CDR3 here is CSGSGTGGADTQYF. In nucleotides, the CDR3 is TGCAGCGGATCCGGGACAGGGGGCGCAGATACGCAGTATTTT.

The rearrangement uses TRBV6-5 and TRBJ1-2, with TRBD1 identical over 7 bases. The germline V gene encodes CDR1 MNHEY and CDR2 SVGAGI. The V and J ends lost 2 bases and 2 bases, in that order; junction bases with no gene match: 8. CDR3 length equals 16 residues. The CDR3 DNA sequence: TGTGCCAGCAGTTACACGAACGGACAGGCGAACTATGGCTACACCTTC. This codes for CASSYTNGQANYGYTF.

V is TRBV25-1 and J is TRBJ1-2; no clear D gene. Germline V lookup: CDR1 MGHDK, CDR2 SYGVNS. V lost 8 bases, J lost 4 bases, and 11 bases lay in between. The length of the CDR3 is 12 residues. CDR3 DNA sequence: TGTGCCAGCTCTATCGGTTTCTATGGCTACACCTTC. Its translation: CASSIGFYGYTF.

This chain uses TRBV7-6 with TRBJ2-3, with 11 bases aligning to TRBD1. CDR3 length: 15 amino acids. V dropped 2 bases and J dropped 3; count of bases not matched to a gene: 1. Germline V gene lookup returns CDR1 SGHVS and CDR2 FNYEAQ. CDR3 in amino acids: CASSLWDRGTDTQYF. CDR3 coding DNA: TGTGCCAGCAGCTTATGGGACAGGGGGACAGATACGCAGTATTTT. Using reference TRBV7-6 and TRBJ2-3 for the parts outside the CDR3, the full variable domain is GAGVSQSPRYKVTKRGQDVALRCDPISGHVSLYWYRQALGQGPEFLTYFNYEAQQDKSGLPNDRFSAERPEGSISTLTIQRTEQRDSAMYRCASSLWDRGTDTQYFGPGTRLTVL.